This T cell receptor (beta chain) was recorded in a study of blood T cell repertoires in COVID-19. In the study overall: Whether acute or convalescent, the COVID-19 samples came from the United States, Italy and Spain.

Assay: immunoSEQ multiplex PCR; the TCRdb copy retains only in-frame clones and omits some. This table holds fewer than 150,000 clones, approximately 85% found once. Germline V gene data show CDR1 as MNHNY and CDR2 as SVGAGI (reference sequence). With 11 bases clipped from V and 7 bases from J, the junction kept 13 bases outside the gene matches. The CDR3 loop spans 15 amino acids. V and J are TRBV6-6 and TRBJ1-4; 10 bases match TRBD1. The TCR was taken from a human donor in a cohort sampled during active COVID-19. The sequenced sample consisted of peripheral blood. CDR3 DNA sequence: TGTGCCTGCGTCCCGGGACAGGGGTGGGGTGAAAAACTGTTTTTT. It translates to CACVPGQGWGEKLFF.